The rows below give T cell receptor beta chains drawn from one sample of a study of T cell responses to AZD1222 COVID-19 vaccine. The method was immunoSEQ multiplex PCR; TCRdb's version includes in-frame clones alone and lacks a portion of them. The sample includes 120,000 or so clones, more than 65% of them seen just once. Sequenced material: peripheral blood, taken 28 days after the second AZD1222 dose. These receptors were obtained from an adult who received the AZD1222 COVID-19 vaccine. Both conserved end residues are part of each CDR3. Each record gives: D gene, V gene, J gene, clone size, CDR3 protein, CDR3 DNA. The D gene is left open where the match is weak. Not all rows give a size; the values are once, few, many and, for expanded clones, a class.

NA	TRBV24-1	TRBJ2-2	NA	CATMGGTNTGELFF	TGTGCCACCATGGGCGGGACTAACACCGGGGAGCTGTTTTTT
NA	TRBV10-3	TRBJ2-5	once	CAISDSLGTETQYF	TGTGCCATCAGTGATTCCTTGGGGACAGAGACCCAGTACTTC
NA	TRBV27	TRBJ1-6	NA	CASSTRSGQSRSPLHF	TGTGCCAGCAGCACCCGTTCCGGACAAAGTCGTTCACCCCTCCACTTT
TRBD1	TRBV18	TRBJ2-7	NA	CASSPQTGGSYEQYF	TGTGCCAGCTCACCTCAGACAGGGGGGTCCTACGAGCAGTACTTC
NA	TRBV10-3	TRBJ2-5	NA	CAISEPFPGTSFQETQYF	TGTGCCATCAGTGAGCCATTCCCCGGGACATCTTTCCAAGAGACCCAGTACTTC
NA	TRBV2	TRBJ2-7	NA	CASTGLTYEQYF	TGTGCCAGCACGGGACTCACCTACGAGCAGTACTTC
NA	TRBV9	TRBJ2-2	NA	CASSPTSLTGELFF	TGTGCCAGCAGCCCTACCTCGTTGACCGGGGAGCTGTTTTTT
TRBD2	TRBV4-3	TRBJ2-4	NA	CASSQDYLAGVKNIQYF	TGCGCCAGCAGCCAAGATTACCTAGCGGGGGTCAAAAACATTCAGTACTTC
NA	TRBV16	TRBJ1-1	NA	CASSPIRDWNTEAFF	TGTGCCAGCAGCCCCATTCGGGACTGGAACACTGAAGCTTTCTTT
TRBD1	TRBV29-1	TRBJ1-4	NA	CSVPGQGSAGDEKLFF	TGCAGCGTTCCGGGACAGGGTTCCGCAGGTGATGAAAAACTGTTTTTT
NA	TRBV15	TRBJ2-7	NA	CATSVGAARNEQYF	TGTGCCACCAGCGTGGGGGCGGCGAGGAACGAGCAGTACTTC
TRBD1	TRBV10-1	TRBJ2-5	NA	CASSESTGWAETQYF	TGCGCCAGCAGTGAGTCGACAGGGTGGGCAGAGACCCAGTACTTC
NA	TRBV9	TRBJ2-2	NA	CASSLGGAYTGELFF	TGTGCCAGCAGCCTAGGGGGGGCTTACACCGGGGAGCTGTTTTTT
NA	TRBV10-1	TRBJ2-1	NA	CASSDRVGYNEQFF	TGCGCCAGCAGTGACCGGGTGGGCTACAATGAGCAGTTCTTC
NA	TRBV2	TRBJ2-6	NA	CASSRFEVAGANVLTF	TGTGCCAGCAGTAGGTTTGAGGTGGCTGGGGCCAACGTCCTGACTTTC
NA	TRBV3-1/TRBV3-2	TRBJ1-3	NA	CASTPTFNSGNTIYF	TGTGCCAGCACCCCGACCTTTAACTCTGGAAACACCATATATTTT
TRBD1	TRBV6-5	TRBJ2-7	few	CASSYSRGQFYEQYF	TGTGCCAGCAGTTACTCGAGGGGACAGTTCTACGAGCAGTACTTC
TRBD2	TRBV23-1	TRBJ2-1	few	CASSPRPSGGPLSYNEQFF	TGCGCCAGCAGTCCCCGGCCCAGCGGGGGGCCCCTTTCCTACAATGAGCAGTTCTTC
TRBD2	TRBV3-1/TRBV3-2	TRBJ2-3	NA	CASSQSPSGGSTDTQYF	TGTGCCAGCAGCCAGAGTCCTAGCGGGGGGAGCACAGATACGCAGTATTTT
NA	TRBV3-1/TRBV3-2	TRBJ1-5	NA	CASSQGPQPQHF	TGTGCCAGCAGCCAAGGTCCTCAGCCCCAGCATTTT